This TCR beta chain was retrieved from a study of T cell responses to AZD1222 COVID-19 vaccine. TCRdb's copy holds only in-frame clones and misses some; the assay was immunoSEQ multiplex PCR. In the table there are about 140,000 clones, roughly 92% of which are singletons. The sequence derives from an adult who received the AZD1222 COVID-19 vaccine. The sample consisted of peripheral blood, taken 28 days after the second AZD1222 dose.

Here the CDR3 DNA reads TGTGCCAGCCCGAGTTTAGGAGGGCCCCAGAACACTGAAGCTTTCTTT. Encoded protein: CASPSLGGPQNTEAFF. The V and J genes are TRBV7-9 and TRBJ1-1; D is ambiguous. Between the trimmed V and J ends, which lost 8 bases and 1 base, there was a span of 20 bases. The CDR3 consists of 16 residues. Germline CDR1 reads SEHNR; CDR2 reads FQNEAQ (reference sequence). Complete variable domain (other parts from reference TRBV7-9 and TRBJ1-1): DTGVSQNPRHKITKRGQNVTFRCDPISEHNRLYWYRQTLGQGPEFLTYFQNEAQLEKSRLLSDRFSAERPKGSFSTLEIQRTEQGDSAMYLCASPSLGGPQNTEAFFGQGTRLTVV.